The 23 T cell receptor beta chains presented below share a single source sample, sequenced in a study of post-analysis software for immune sequencing data. Findings and limits, study-wide: Four to six TRBV segments were more frequent in patients than controls; TRBV5-6, TRBV5-1 and TRBV20-1 belonged to this group.

Presence of unique molecular identifiers characterized the TCR beta cDNA libraries. TCRdb redid the calling of the PCR reads with MiXCR, one entry per CDR3 protein. The data hold roughly 200,000 distinct CDR3 sequences, with approximately 30% observed a single time. What these receptors recognize is not known. The sequencing sample was made of blood. Receptors were obtained from a girl aged 2-17 years with multiple sclerosis.

CDR3 nucleotides: TGTGCCAGCAGCCTTAGACTAGGCCCCTACGAGCAGTACTTC. Translation: CASSLRLGPYEQYF. The V gene is TRBV3-1, the J gene TRBJ2-7, with D maybe TRBD2 (6 bases). This CDR3 contains 14 residues. Trimming cost V 4 bases and J 2 bases, with 12 bases left between them. The V gene's germline CDR1 is LGHDT and CDR2 YNNKEL (reference sequence).

The chain has TRBV12-3 or TRBV12-4 and TRBJ1-3; weak D call: TRBD1 (5 bases). There are 15 residues in the CDR3. V lost 5 bases and J lost 4, with 15 bases in between. The chain's CDR3 is CASSLVRVSGNTIYF. DNA of the CDR3: TGTGCCAGCAGTCTAGTCAGGGTCTCCGGAAACACCATATATTTT.

For this clonotype: Being one base from a much bigger clone, this may be a read error. This rearrangement joins TRBV15 to TRBJ2-4; 9 bases match TRBD2. The J call is uncertain, as TRBJ2-7 better fits the DNA end. The CDR3 is made up of 18 amino acids. In germline, CDR1 is LNHNV, CDR2 YYDKDF (reference sequence). CDR3 amino acids: CATSRGESGGTTGYEQYF. The CDR3 region has the DNA TGTGCCACCAGCAGAGGTGAAAGCGGGGGGACCACCGGCTACGAGCAGTACTTC.

This clonotype was seen repeatedly, ten times or more. V and J are TRBV5-1 and TRBJ2-3; 8 bases agree with TRBD1. This CDR3 has 19 residues. The ends lost 1 base at V and 2 bases at J; junction bases unmatched: 15. Germline loops: CDR1 SGHRS, CDR2 YFSETQ. The CDR3, as DNA: TGCGCCAGCAGCTTGTCCCGGACAGGGCGAATTAGGCTCACAGATACGCAGTATTTT. Translation gives CASSLSRTGRIRLTDTQYF.

A remark on this clonotype: A much larger clone differs from this one at a single base, so this may be a read error. The rearrangement joins TRBV7-3 to TRBJ2-7; D may be TRBD1 (5 bases). The length of the CDR3 is 12 residues. Looked up from germline, CDR1 is SGHTA and CDR2 is FQGTGA. CDR3 DNA: TGTGGCAGCAGCCTATTTAGGGGCGAGCAGTACTTC. It translates to CGSSLFRGEQYF.

This clonotype was seen repeatedly, ten times or more. The DNA of the CDR3 is TGTGCCAGCAGCTTACTGGGACTAGCCAAAAACATTCAGTACTTC. Protein product: CASSLLGLAKNIQYF. This chain joins TRBV7-2 and TRBJ2-4; possible D gene TRBD2, 6 bases. This CDR3 has 15 residues. Deletions cut 2 bases from V and 0 bases from J, with 8 bases between. CDR1 and CDR2 from the germline V gene are SGHTA and FQGNSA. Full variable domain (rest looked up from reference TRBV7-2 and TRBJ2-4): GAGVSQSPSNKVTEKGKDVELRCDPISGHTALYWYRQSLGQGLEFLIYFQGNSAPDKSGLPSDRFSAERTGGSVSTLTIQRTQQEDSAVYLCASSLLGLAKNIQYFGAGTRLSVL.

Notes on this clonotype: Given a much more abundant clone one base away, this may be a read error. The chain combines TRBV10-2 with TRBJ2-7; maybe TRBD1 (6 bases). Germline assignment: CDR1 WSHSY and CDR2 SAAADI. The CDR3 is made up of 14 amino acids. V shed 8 bases and J shed 7 bases, with 21 bases lying between them. CDR3 amino acids: CASYSGDPYNEQYF. As DNA, the CDR3 is TGCGCCAGCTATTCAGGGGATCCCTACAATGAGCAGTACTTC.

This clonotype was seen more than once but under ten times. The chain couples TRBV20-1 to TRBJ1-4; possible D gene TRBD1, 5 bases. The V gene's germline CDR1 is DFQATT and CDR2 SNEGSKA (reference sequence). CDR3 length equals 15 residues. V dropped 2 bases and J dropped 0 bases, with 10 bases sitting between them. CDR3: CSARQGLATNEKLFF. In DNA, the CDR3 is TGCAGTGCTAGACAGGGACTCGCAACTAATGAAAAACTGTTTTTT.

Of note for this clonotype: One base away lies a much larger clone, so this may be a sequencing read error. The rearrangement uses TRBV20-1 and TRBJ2-7, with a weak D call TRBD1 (6 bases). Judging by the DNA end, TRBJ2-5 fits better; the J call may be wrong. The CDR3 totals 14 residues. Germline V gene data show CDR1 as DFQATT and CDR2 as SNEGSKA (reference sequence). The CDR3 bases are TGCAGTGCTGGAGTATCCCAGGGGCCGGGGACCCAGTACTTC. Its translation is CSAGVSQGPGTQYF.

This clonotype was seen more than once but under ten times. This sequence joins TRBV25-1 and TRBJ2-1; 11 bases agree with TRBD2. Germline V gene lookup returns CDR1 MGHDK and CDR2 SYGVNS. The CDR3 length is 14 residues. V dropped 6 bases and J dropped 4; count of bases not matched to a gene: 2. Here the CDR3 reads CASRGLAVYNEQFF. In nucleotides, the CDR3 is TGTGCCAGCAGGGGACTAGCGGTGTACAATGAGCAGTTCTTC.

This clonotype was detected ten times or more. The genes are TRBV5-1 and TRBJ2-3; D possibly corresponds to TRBD2 (5 bases). CDR1 SGHRS and CDR2 YFSETQ come from the germline V gene. The V end lost 4 bases, the J end lost 4 bases, and 10 bases lay between the germline ends. This CDR3 spans 13 amino acids. CDR3 in amino acids: CASSRLGADTQYF. CDR3 coding DNA: TGCGCCAGCAGCCGATTGGGAGCAGATACGCAGTATTTT.

This clonotype turned up a few times. V gene TRBV6-5 combines with J gene TRBJ2-5; TRBD2 matches at 9 bases. Germline V gives CDR1 MNHEY, CDR2 SVGAGI. CDR3 length: 16 residues. Trimming took 3 bases from V and 5 from J; bases not matched to a gene: 10. The CDR3: CASSYISGSGIETQYF. The CDR3 bases are TGTGCCAGCAGTTATATTAGCGGGAGTGGGATTGAGACCCAGTACTTC.

This clonotype was seen only a few times. The V call is TRBV12-3 or TRBV12-4, the J call TRBJ1-2; the D gene is possibly TRBD1 (5 bases). There are 13 residues in the CDR3. Trimming stripped 6 bases from V and 8 bases from J, with 16 bases between. The CDR3 sequence is CASRGDGWGGYTF. The CDR3 DNA is TGTGCCAGCAGAGGGGACGGTTGGGGCGGCTACACCTTC.

About this clonotype itself: A much larger clone differs by one base, so this may be a read error. The chain couples TRBV5-6 to TRBJ2-1, with D perhaps matching TRBD1 (6 bases). The V gene lost 0 bases and the J gene lost 6 bases, with 19 bases spanning the gap. This CDR3 is built from 17 residues. Germline V gene sequence: CDR1 SGHDT, CDR2 YYEEEE. CDR3 in DNA: TGTGCCAGCAGCTTGGCTAGATGGTACAGGGCCTCCAATGAGCAGTTCTTC. As protein: CASSLARWYRASNEQFF. Full variable domain (outside the CDR3, taken from reference TRBV5-6 and TRBJ2-1): DAGVTQSPTHLIKTRGQQVTLRCSPKSGHDTVSWYQQALGQGPQFIFQYYEEEERQRGNFPDRFSGHQFPNYSSELNVNALLLGDSALYLCASSLARWYRASNEQFFGPGTRLTVL.

This chain connects TRBV5-1 to TRBJ2-2; 7 bases agree with TRBD2. CDR1 SGHRS and CDR2 YFSETQ come from the germline V gene. The CDR3 has 19 residues. The ends lost 0 bases at V and 6 bases at J; junction bases unmatched: 17. In DNA form, the CDR3 reads TGCGCCAGCAGCTTGGAGGGACTAAAAAAGGGCTCCTTGCCCGGGGAGCTGTTTTTT. This translates into CASSLEGLKKGSLPGELFF.

The chain couples TRBV13 to TRBJ1-6; TRBD1 matches at 9 bases. CDR1 PRHDT and CDR2 FYEKMQ come from the germline V gene (reference sequence). The CDR3 consists of 14 residues. Unmatched junction bases numbered 5, after V lost 4 bases and J lost 10 bases. This CDR3 is CASSSGQGSSPLHF. The CDR3 DNA follows: TGTGCCAGCAGCTCGGGACAGGGTAGCTCACCCCTCCACTTT.

This clonotype came up a few times. The gene calls are TRBV6-1 and TRBJ2-1, with D perhaps TRBD1 or TRBD2 (5 bases each). Trimming took off 5 bases at V and 0 bases at J, with 17 bases between the two ends. Germline V gives CDR1 MNHNS, CDR2 SASEGT. CDR3 length: 17 amino acids. The CDR3 DNA reads as TGTGCCAGCAGTCGGACGTCGGGGCTAAGCTCCTACAATGAGCAGTTCTTC. It translates to CASSRTSGLSSYNEQFF.

This clonotype was observed a few times. J is TRBJ2-1 and V is TRBV10-2, with D tentatively TRBD2 (5 bases). Germline-derived CDR1 and CDR2 are WSHSY and SAAADI. The V gene lost 2 bases and the J gene lost 7 bases, with 18 bases spanning the gap. The CDR3 is 16 amino acids. The DNA of the CDR3 is TGCGCCAGCAGTGAGGCCGCGGACTGGAGTTGGAATGAGCAGTTCTTC. Residues: CASSEAADWSWNEQFF.

In its sample, this clonotype was seen a few times. The chain links TRBV30 to TRBJ1-1; TRBD1 agrees at 8 bases. The trim removed 4 bases at V and 6 bases at J, leaving 10 bases unmatched. Germline loops: CDR1 GTSNPN, CDR2 SVGIG (reference sequence). The CDR3 length is 14 residues. The CDR3 is CAWTTGQAVSEAFF. The CDR3 region has the DNA TGTGCCTGGACCACGGGACAGGCGGTCTCTGAAGCTTTCTTT.

To note about this clonotype: This could be a read error, since a much larger clone is one nucleotide away. The chain links TRBV5-1 to TRBJ2-7; a possible D gene is TRBD2 (5 bases). V was trimmed by 4 bases and J by 2 bases, leaving 10 bases between them. The CDR3 extends over 13 amino acids. Germline CDR1 and CDR2: SGHRS and YFSETQ. CDR3 DNA sequence: TGCGCCAGCAGCCGTTCCGGGACCTACGAGCAGTACTTC. Translating gives CASSRSGTYEQYF.

With regard to this clonotype: Possible read error: a much larger clone is one base away. The rearrangement uses TRBV28 and TRBJ2-7, with D perhaps matching TRBD2 (6 bases). The CDR3 is 16 amino acids. CDR1 is MDHEN and CDR2 is SYDVKM in the germline V gene. The CDR3 here is CVSSSAGQLISYEQYF. The CDR3 DNA reads as TGTGTCAGCAGTTCCGCGGGGCAGTTAATCTCCTACGAGCAGTACTTC.

This clonotype was seen a single time. The rearrangement joins TRBV20-1 to TRBJ1-5; D gene uncertain. This CDR3 is built from 12 residues. The germline V and J ends were trimmed by 4 bases and 5 bases, with 9 bases remaining between them. Germline lookup yields CDR1 DFQATT and CDR2 SNEGSKA (reference sequence). CDR3 coding DNA: TGCAGTGCTATGACAAGGGATCAGCCCCAGCATTTT. This encodes CSAMTRDQPQHF.

CDR3 coding DNA: TGCGCCAGCAGCCCCCTCGCGGGGACCCGAGAGACCCAGTTCTTC. Translation: CASSPLAGTRETQFF. The V call is TRBV4-1, the J call TRBJ2-1; D might be TRBD2 (6 bases). Trimming shortened V by 4 bases and J by 13 bases, and 23 bases separated the two germline ends. The CDR3 contains 15 residues. Germline V CDR1 and CDR2: MGHRA, YSYEKL.